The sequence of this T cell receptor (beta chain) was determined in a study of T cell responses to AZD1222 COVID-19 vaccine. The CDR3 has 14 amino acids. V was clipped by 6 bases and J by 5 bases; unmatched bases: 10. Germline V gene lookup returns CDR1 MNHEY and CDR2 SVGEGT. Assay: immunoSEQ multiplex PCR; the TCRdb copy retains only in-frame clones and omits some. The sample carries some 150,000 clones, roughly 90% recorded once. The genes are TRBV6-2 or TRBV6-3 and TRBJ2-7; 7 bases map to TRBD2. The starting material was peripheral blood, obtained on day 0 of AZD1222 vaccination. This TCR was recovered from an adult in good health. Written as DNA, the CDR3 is TGTGCCAGCAGCGGACTAGTAAACACCCACGAGCAGTACTTC. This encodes CASSGLVNTHEQYF.